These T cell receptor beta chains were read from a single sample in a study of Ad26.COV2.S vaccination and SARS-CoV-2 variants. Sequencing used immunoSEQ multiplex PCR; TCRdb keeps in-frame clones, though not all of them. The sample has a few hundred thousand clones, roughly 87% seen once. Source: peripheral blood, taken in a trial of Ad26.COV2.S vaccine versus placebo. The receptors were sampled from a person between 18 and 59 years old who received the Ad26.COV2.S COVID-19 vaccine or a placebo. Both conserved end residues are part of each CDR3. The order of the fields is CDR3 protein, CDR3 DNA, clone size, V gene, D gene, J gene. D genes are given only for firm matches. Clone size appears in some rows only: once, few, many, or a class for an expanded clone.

CASSQHRGLNYGYTF TGTGCCAGCAGTCAGCACAGGGGGTTGAACTATGGCTACACCTTC NA TRBV6-5 TRBD1 TRBJ1-2
CASSGGPEKLFF TGTGCCAGCTCTGGGGGCCCGGAAAAACTGTTTTTT NA TRBV18 NA TRBJ1-4
CSASSPWSLNTEAFF TGCAGTGCTAGTAGCCCGTGGAGTCTGAACACTGAAGCTTTCTTT NA TRBV20-1 NA TRBJ1-1
CASSLAETQYF TGTGCCAGCAGCTTGGCGGAGACCCAGTACTTC NA TRBV5-6 NA TRBJ2-5
CASSSLTGLATIYF TGTGCCAGCAGCTCACTCACAGGGCTGGCCACCATATATTTT NA TRBV6-5 NA TRBJ1-3
CASSEAPPPAPYEQYF TGTGCCAGCAGTGAAGCTCCACCACCCGCCCCTTACGAGCAGTACTTC few TRBV6-1 NA TRBJ2-7
CAGGLAEKLFF TGTGCCGGGGGACTTGCTGAAAAACTGTTTTTT NA TRBV30 NA TRBJ1-4
CASSSTTGAFNQPQHF TGTGCCAGCAGTTCCACCACAGGGGCCTTCAATCAGCCCCAGCATTTT NA TRBV27 TRBD1 TRBJ1-5
CASSISRQGPEFGYTF TGTGCCAGTAGTATATCCCGACAGGGACCTGAGTTTGGCTACACCTTC NA TRBV19 TRBD1 TRBJ1-2
CASSGGVAGGPLGETQYF TGTGCCAGCAGCGGAGGTGTAGCGGGGGGACCATTAGGGGAGACCCAGTACTTC NA TRBV7-8 TRBD2 TRBJ2-5
CASSEGQGYGYTF TGTGCCAGCAGTGAAGGACAGGGGTATGGCTACACCTTC NA TRBV2 TRBD1 TRBJ1-2
CASSQDRGFNSPLHF TGTGCCAGCAGCCAGGACAGGGGCTTTAATTCACCCCTCCACTTT NA TRBV4-2 TRBD1 TRBJ1-6
CAISPGQGVNEKLFF TGTGCCATCAGCCCGGGACAGGGAGTTAATGAAAAACTGTTTTTT NA TRBV10-3 TRBD1 TRBJ1-4
CASSLAQRTRTQYF TGTGCCAGCAGCTTAGCGCAACGAACCAGGACCCAGTACTTC NA TRBV7-2 NA TRBJ2-5
CASTPGGQPQHF TGTGCCAGCACCCCCGGGGGGCAGCCCCAGCATTTT NA TRBV12-3/TRBV12-4 NA TRBJ1-5
CASSERGDSYNEQFF TGTGCCAGCAGCGAACGGGGAGACTCCTACAATGAGCAGTTCTTC NA TRBV9 NA TRBJ2-1
CARNEGGGYTF TGTGCCAGAAACGAGGGGGGAGGCTACACCTTC few TRBV2 NA TRBJ1-2
CASSYRQEAYEQYF TGCGCCAGCAGCTATAGACAGGAGGCCTACGAGCAGTACTTC NA TRBV4-1 NA TRBJ2-7
CASSFSGANTEAFF TGTGCCAGCAGTTTCTCAGGGGCGAACACTGAAGCTTTCTTT NA TRBV27 NA TRBJ1-1
CASRTTGGQTGELFF TGTGCCAGCAGGACTACGGGGGGGCAGACCGGGGAGCTGTTTTTT many TRBV4-2 TRBD2 TRBJ2-2
CATSGGPFSGYTQYF TGTGCCACTAGCGGGGGGCCCTTTTCGGGGTATACGCAGTATTTT NA TRBV2 TRBD2 TRBJ2-3
CASSRVGQGIDEAFF TGCGCCAGCAGCAGAGTGGGACAGGGGATTGATGAAGCTTTCTTT NA TRBV5-1 TRBD1 TRBJ1-1
CASSQGLAGGPTDTQYF TGTGCCAGCAGCCAAGGTCTGGCGGGGGGGCCTACAGATACGCAGTATTTT NA TRBV14 TRBD2 TRBJ2-3
CASSTTGGLVEQYF TGTGCCAGCAGTACGACAGGGGGTTTAGTCGAGCAGTACTTC NA TRBV27 TRBD1 TRBJ2-7
CASSETGHLNTEAFF TGTGCCAGCAGCGAGACGGGACACTTGAACACTGAAGCTTTCTTT NA TRBV9 NA TRBJ1-1
CASSERGAPYNEQFF TGTGCCAGCAGCGAGCGGGGCGCACCCTACAATGAGCAGTTCTTC NA TRBV9 TRBD2 TRBJ2-1
CAWSVGVDTEAFF TGTGCCTGGAGTGTGGGAGTTGACACTGAAGCTTTCTTT NA TRBV30 NA TRBJ1-1
CASSDGTSERDTQYF TGTGCCAGCAGCGACGGGACTAGCGAAAGAGATACGCAGTATTTT NA TRBV21-1 NA TRBJ2-3
CASSQDRLGTDTQYF TGCGCCAGCAGCCAGGACCGTTTGGGCACAGATACGCAGTATTTT NA TRBV4-1 NA TRBJ2-3
CASTLDRNYGYTF TGTGCCAGCACCCTGGATCGGAACTATGGCTACACCTTC NA TRBV6-5 NA TRBJ1-2
CSARVSGTQYF TGCAGTGCTAGAGTGTCAGGGACGCAGTATTTT NA TRBV20-1 NA TRBJ2-3
CASSLAPGQGGNSPLHF TGTGCCAGCAGCTTAGCGCCGGGCCAGGGGGGGAATTCACCCCTCCACTTT NA TRBV7-9 TRBD1 TRBJ1-6
CASSLAGFTEAFF TGCGCCAGCAGCTTGGCAGGTTTCACTGAAGCTTTCTTT NA TRBV5-1 NA TRBJ1-1
CASSYGTSGAYEQYF TGTGCCAGCAGTTACGGGACTAGCGGCGCCTACGAGCAGTACTTC NA TRBV13 TRBD2 TRBJ2-7
CASGLAGGFSGANVLTF TGTGCCAGCGGTTTAGCGGGGGGCTTCTCTGGGGCCAACGTCCTGACTTTC NA TRBV7-6 TRBD2 TRBJ2-6
CASSPHLAGGLGEQYF TGTGCCAGCAGCCCTCATTTAGCGGGGGGCCTAGGGGAGCAGTACTTC NA TRBV9 TRBD2 TRBJ2-7
CASSPTGARSSTYGYTF TGTGCCAGCAGCCCGACAGGAGCCCGGAGCTCCACCTATGGCTACACCTTC NA TRBV13 NA TRBJ1-2
CASSLGQSYNEQFF TGTGCCAGCAGTTTAGGACAGTCCTACAATGAGCAGTTCTTC NA TRBV27 NA TRBJ2-1
CASSGTEQETQYF TGTGCCAGCAGCGGGACAGAGCAAGAGACCCAGTACTTC NA TRBV5-4 TRBD1 TRBJ2-5
CSVAQNTEAFF TGCAGCGTTGCGCAGAACACTGAAGCTTTCTTT NA TRBV29-1 NA TRBJ1-1
CATSDRALGETQYF TGTGCCACGTCCGACAGGGCCCTCGGGGAGACCCAGTACTTC NA TRBV19 TRBD1 TRBJ2-5
CAWSVTGAPNQPQHF TGTGCCTGGAGTGTGACGGGGGCGCCGAATCAGCCCCAGCATTTT few TRBV30 NA TRBJ1-5
CASRRQVSGNTIYF TGTGCCAGCAGAAGACAGGTGTCTGGAAACACCATATATTTT NA TRBV6-5 NA TRBJ1-3
CAWTPQWPSNQPQHF TGTGCCTGGACCCCCCAGTGGCCTAGCAATCAGCCCCAGCATTTT once TRBV30 NA TRBJ1-5
CASSQDRTPSYTF TGTGCCAGCAGCCAGGACAGGACCCCTTCCTACACCTTC NA TRBV4-2 TRBD1 TRBJ1-2
CASSEAGDDTGELFF TGTGCCAGCAGTGAAGCAGGGGACGACACCGGGGAGCTGTTTTTT NA TRBV2 NA TRBJ2-2
CASSAFGTGNEQYF TGTGCCAGCAGCGCCTTTGGGACAGGGAACGAGCAGTACTTC NA TRBV3-1/TRBV3-2 TRBD1 TRBJ2-7
CATSRDQGGLEQYF TGTGCCACCAGCAGAGATCAGGGCGGCCTCGAGCAGTACTTC NA TRBV15 NA TRBJ2-7
CSVEWSWYQETQYF TGCAGCGTTGAATGGAGTTGGTACCAAGAGACCCAGTACTTC NA TRBV29-1 NA TRBJ2-5
CASRVKGARDEQFF TGTGCCAGCAGGGTCAAGGGGGCTCGGGATGAGCAGTTCTTC NA TRBV27 TRBD1 TRBJ2-1
CASSLDGRRGYTF TGTGCCAGCAGCTTAGACGGGAGGCGAGGCTACACCTTC NA TRBV11-3 NA TRBJ1-2
CASSLGLGVLETQYF TGTGCCAGCAGCTTAGGGCTAGGCGTTTTGGAGACCCAGTACTTC NA TRBV11-2 NA TRBJ2-5
CASSLEGADYGYTF TGTGCCAGCAGCTTAGAGGGGGCCGACTATGGCTACACCTTC few TRBV7-2 TRBD1 TRBJ1-2
CAIRGGQGAVGYGYTF TGTGCCATCCGTGGGGGACAGGGGGCTGTTGGCTATGGCTACACCTTC NA TRBV10-3 TRBD1 TRBJ1-2
CASSLGLAGGYEQYF TGTGCCAGCTCATTGGGACTAGCGGGGGGTTACGAGCAGTACTTC NA TRBV18 TRBD2 TRBJ2-7
CASSQDLAGTGELFF TGTGCCAGCAGCCAAGATCTGGCGGGCACCGGGGAGCTGTTTTTT NA TRBV3-1/TRBV3-2 NA TRBJ2-2
CASSLAPQGSNEKLFF TGCGCCAGCAGCTTGGCCCCCCAGGGGTCTAATGAAAAACTGTTTTTT NA TRBV5-1 NA TRBJ1-4
CASSLSQGPYGYTF TGTGCCAGCAGCTTAAGCCAGGGGCCCTATGGCTACACCTTC NA TRBV7-2 NA TRBJ1-2
CASSYRDKSEQFF TGTGCCAGCAGTTACCGGGACAAATCTGAGCAGTTCTTC NA TRBV6-2/TRBV6-3 NA TRBJ2-1
CASNGIANTGELFF TGTGCCAGCAATGGAATCGCGAACACCGGGGAGCTGTTTTTT NA TRBV25-1 NA TRBJ2-2